Following are 18 T cell receptor beta chains from one sample sequenced in a study of a mutant IDH1 vaccine in newly diagnosed glioma. Time point here: baseline, week 1 (first vaccination visit). The treatment here: pre-vaccination baseline after standard-of-care therapy. Measured with immunoSEQ multiplex PCR; TCRdb has only the in-frame clones, and not every one. The repertoire holds around 89,000 clones, with about four fifths as singletons. The sample in question was PBMCs, obtained from a glioma patient treated with radiotherapy, temozolomide or both. All receptors derive from a woman aged 50 to 60 with glioma.

V gene TRBV4-1 combines with J gene TRBJ2-3; 9 bases line up with TRBD1. The CDR3 runs 15 residues. The junction had 9 bases not matched to a gene; V was cut back by 3 bases and J by 8 bases. Germline V gives CDR1 MGHRA, CDR2 YSYEKL. The CDR3 protein is CASSQASGTGLTQYF. As DNA, the CDR3 is TGCGCCAGCAGCCAGGCCTCCGGGACAGGGCTTACGCAGTATTTT.

This chain links TRBV5-6 with TRBJ2-3; D gene ambiguous. Per germline, CDR1 SGHDT and CDR2 YYEEEE. CDR3 length equals 13 residues. Trimming cost V 0 bases and J 2 bases, with 4 bases left between them. CDR3 loop: CASSLVPTDTQYF. Here the CDR3 DNA reads TGTGCCAGCAGCTTGGTACCCACAGATACGCAGTATTTT.

The CDR3 protein is CASRKQGPHIQYF. The CDR3 nucleotides read TGTGCCAGTAGGAAACAGGGGCCCCACATTCAGTACTTC. The rearrangement uses TRBV19 and TRBJ2-4, with 7 nucleotides matching TRBD1. This CDR3 contains 13 residues. After removal of 6 bases from V and 8 bases from J, the junction contained 7 bases not matched to a gene. CDR1 is LNHDA, CDR2 SQIVND, per germline (reference sequence).

The CDR3 coding sequence is TGTGCCAGCAGCCCAACCCGGAGAGGAAACACCATATATTTT. It is translated as CASSPTRRGNTIYF. The chain uses TRBV7-9 and TRBJ1-3; D gene ambiguous. The germline V gene encodes CDR1 SEHNR and CDR2 FQNEAQ (reference sequence). Trimming took off 5 bases at V and 4 bases at J, with 12 bases between the two ends. CDR3 length equals 14 residues.

V usage is TRBV9 and J usage is TRBJ1-2, with 7 bases aligning to TRBD1. There are 16 residues in the CDR3. Germline V CDR1 and CDR2: SGDLS, YYNGEE. The J segment lost 4 bases and the V segment lost 2 bases, leaving 11 bases of the junction unmatched. The CDR3 coding sequence is TGTGCCAGCAGCGTCCACGGGGCAGGGGGTACCTATGGCTACACCTTC. This sequence encodes CASSVHGAGGTYGYTF. The whole variable domain, remainder taken from reference TRBV9 and TRBJ1-2, is DSGVTQTPKHLITATGQRVTLRCSPRSGDLSVYWYQQSLDQGLQFLIQYYNGEERAKGNILERFSAQQFPDLHSELNLSSLELGDSALYFCASSVHGAGGTYGYTFGSGTRLTVV.

The genes are TRBV19 and TRBJ1-6; 7 bases agree with TRBD1. This CDR3 comprises 15 residues. CDR1 is LNHDA, CDR2 SQIVND, per germline (reference sequence). The J segment lost 5 bases and the V segment lost 6 bases, leaving 7 bases of the junction unmatched. CDR3: CASSLAGTDNSPLHF. The DNA for the CDR3 is TGTGCCAGTAGCCTCGCCGGGACAGATAATTCACCCCTCCACTTT.

The chain has TRBV7-9 and TRBJ2-4, with no clear D. The CDR3 loop spans 13 amino acids. Germline V gives CDR1 SEHNR, CDR2 FQNEAQ (reference sequence). The V gene lost 1 base and the J gene lost 8 bases, with 9 bases spanning the gap. The DNA of the CDR3 is TGTGCCAGCAGCTTAGGGGGTTCTGACATTCAGTACTTC. Residues: CASSLGGSDIQYF.

CDR3 nucleotide sequence: TGTGCCAGCAGCTTAGTGAGCACTACCGACAATGAGCAGTTCTTC. Translated: CASSLVSTTDNEQFF. The V and J genes are TRBV7-2 and TRBJ2-1; no definite D call. Trimming took 1 base from V and 5 from J, leaving 12 bases between them. The CDR3 runs to 15 residues. Germline V gives CDR1 SGHTA, CDR2 FQGNSA.

The genes are TRBV6-1 and TRBJ1-3, with D perhaps matching TRBD1 (6 bases). CDR3 size: 13 residues. The V and J ends lost 11 bases and 3 bases respectively, with 14 bases between them. Per the germline V gene, CDR1 is MNHNS and CDR2 is SASEGT. CDR3: CAGRDINGNTIYF. The CDR3 DNA reads TGTGCCGGCCGGGACATTAATGGAAACACCATATATTTT.

J is TRBJ2-1 and V is TRBV5-3, with D perhaps matching TRBD2 (6 bases). TRBV5-3 is sorted into the ORF group, with uncertain function. The CDR3 spans 16 residues. V lost 3 bases to trimming and J lost 0 bases, with 13 bases between them. In DNA, the CDR3 is TGTGCCAGAAGCTCCCTGGCGGGATACTCCTACAATGAGCAGTTCTTC. This sequence encodes CARSSLAGYSYNEQFF.

The chain links TRBV7-2 to TRBJ2-5; weak D call: TRBD2 (5 bases). V was trimmed by 1 base and J by 5 bases, leaving 8 bases between them. The CDR3 length is 13 residues. Germline CDR1 SGHTA, CDR2 FQGNSA. CDR3: CASSLVGVETQYF. The CDR3 DNA sequence: TGTGCCAGCAGCTTAGTCGGGGTGGAGACCCAGTACTTC.

The chain uses TRBV6-1 and TRBJ1-5, with TRBD1 matching 7 bases. The CDR3 loop spans 15 amino acids. V dropped 5 bases and J dropped 3; count of bases not matched to a gene: 7. In germline, CDR1 is MNHNS, CDR2 SASEGT. The CDR3 protein is CASSNTGQLNQPQHF. The DNA of the CDR3 is TGTGCCAGCAGTAACACGGGACAGCTCAATCAGCCCCAGCATTTT.

This clone has a single count. The rearrangement joins TRBV6-5 to TRBJ1-3; D ambiguous. Looked up from germline, CDR1 is MNHEY and CDR2 is SVGAGI. Trimming took 5 bases from V and 0 from J, leaving 11 bases between them. The CDR3 totals 15 residues. This CDR3 is CASSPRGISGNTIYF. CDR3 DNA: TGTGCCAGCAGTCCCCGTGGGATCTCTGGAAACACCATATATTTT.

The CDR3, as DNA: TGTGCCAGCAGCACCGTAGGGGGTGCCGAGCAGTACTTC. Translated: CASSTVGGAEQYF. The chain employs TRBV5-6 and TRBJ2-7, with D maybe TRBD1 (6 bases). The CDR3 sequence is 13 residues long. Trimming pared 4 bases from V and 6 bases from J, leaving 14 bases between. Germline loops: CDR1 SGHDT, CDR2 YYEEEE.

This rearrangement joins TRBV27 to TRBJ1-5; a possible D gene is TRBD1 (6 bases). Germline V CDR1 and CDR2: MNHEY, SMNVEV (reference sequence). Trimming shortened V by 2 bases and J by 0 bases, and 11 bases separated the two germline ends. The CDR3 totals 16 residues. The CDR3 region is CASSLRGGLSNQPQHF. CDR3 in DNA: TGTGCCAGCAGTTTAAGGGGGGGGCTTAGCAATCAGCCCCAGCATTTT.

V gene TRBV6-1 combines with J gene TRBJ1-2; D is perhaps TRBD1 (6 bases). The V gene's germline CDR1 is MNHNS and CDR2 SASEGT. V was trimmed by 4 bases and J by 3 bases, leaving 15 bases between them. The CDR3 runs 15 residues. CDR3 residues: CASSGGYGGDYGYTF. CDR3 sequence (DNA): TGTGCCAGCAGTGGAGGGTATGGGGGCGACTATGGCTACACCTTC.

V is TRBV11-3 and J is TRBJ2-7; D perhaps matches TRBD1 (6 bases). The CDR3 is 17 residues long. V was cut by 4 bases and J by 0 bases, with 19 bases left in between. Germline CDR1 is SGHNT and CDR2 is YENEEA. The chain's CDR3 is CASSSFPLDRSSYEQYF. The CDR3 bases are TGTGCCAGCAGCTCATTCCCTCTCGACAGGAGCTCCTACGAGCAGTACTTC.

The rearrangement joins TRBV6-1 to TRBJ2-7, with D perhaps given as TRBD1 or TRBD2 (5 bases each). Looked up from germline, CDR1 is MNHNS and CDR2 is SASEGT. With 6 bases removed from V and 2 bases from J, the gap between germline ends came to 11 bases. This CDR3 region has 13 residues. CDR3 in DNA: TGTGCCAGCAGCCGGGACCAGACCTACGAGCAGTACTTC. Protein: CASSRDQTYEQYF.